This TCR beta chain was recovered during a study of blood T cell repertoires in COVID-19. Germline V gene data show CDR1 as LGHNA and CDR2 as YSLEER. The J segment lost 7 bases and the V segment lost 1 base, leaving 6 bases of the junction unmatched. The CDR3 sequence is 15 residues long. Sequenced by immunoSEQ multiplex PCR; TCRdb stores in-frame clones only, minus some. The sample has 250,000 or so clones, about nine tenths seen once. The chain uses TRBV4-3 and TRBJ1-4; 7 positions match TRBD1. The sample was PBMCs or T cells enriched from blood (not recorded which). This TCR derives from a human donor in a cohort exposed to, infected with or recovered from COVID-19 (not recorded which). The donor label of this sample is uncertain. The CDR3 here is CASSQVRQGPEKLFF. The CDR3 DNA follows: TGCGCCAGCAGCCAAGTTAGACAGGGCCCTGAAAAACTGTTTTTT.